The subject of this entry is one T cell receptor beta chain. The antigen is unknown. Documented time point: week 5, during vaccination. With topical imiquimod, each dose of the vaccine consisted of 300 ug of mutant IDH1 20-mer peptide. Only in-frame clones appear in the TCRdb table, and some are missing; sequencing was by immunoSEQ multiplex PCR. The sample shows around 52,000 clones, approximately 90% of them seen only once. The sample belongs to a study of a mutant IDH1 vaccine in newly diagnosed glioma. The J segment lost 0 bases and the V segment lost 0 bases, leaving 0 bases of the junction unmatched. There are 14 residues in the CDR3. In germline, CDR1 is SGHRS, CDR2 YFSETQ.

This receptor was identified in a woman aged 40 to 55 with glioma. The chain recombines TRBV5-1 with TRBJ2-7; 7 bases map to TRBD2. The specimen comprised PBMCs, sampled from a glioma patient whose treatment included an IDH1 peptide vaccine. The CDR3 DNA reads as TGCGCCAGCAGCTTGGGGACTAGCTCCTACGAGCAGTACTTC. The encoded protein is CASSLGTSSYEQYF.